Listed below are T cell receptor beta chains from one sample, sequenced in a study of monozygotic twins with cystic fibrosis. The table came from immunoSEQ multiplex PCR; TCRdb's copy has only in-frame clones and leaves some out. The sample has under 30,000 clones, approximately 90% seen once; the top ten hold around 0.56%. Sequenced input: blood. All receptors come from a girl aged 2 to 10 with cystic fibrosis. The CDR3 runs from the conserved cysteine through the conserved F or W. A D gene is named only where the DNA matches it firmly. Not every row has a clone size; where given, it reads once, few, many or a size class.

clone_size: .; d_call: TRBD1; j_call: TRBJ2-7; v_call: TRBV6-5; cdr3_nt: TGTGCCAGCAGCTCGGACAGGGGAGGCTCCTACGAGCAGTACTTC; cdr3_aa: CASSSDRGGSYEQYF
clone_size: .; d_call: TRBD1; j_call: TRBJ1-2; v_call: TRBV12-5; cdr3_nt: TGTGCTAGTGGTTTGGAGACAGGGAAAGGCTACACCTTC; cdr3_aa: CASGLETGKGYTF
clone_size: .; d_call: TRBD1; j_call: TRBJ1-1; v_call: TRBV9; cdr3_nt: TGTGCCAGCAGCGTAGAAGCGGGGAACAGGGGCATGGCTTTCTTT; cdr3_aa: CASSVEAGNRGMAFF
clone_size: .; d_call: .; j_call: TRBJ2-7; v_call: TRBV5-1; cdr3_nt: TGCGCCAGCAGCACGGATGACGCCTACGAGCAGTACTTC; cdr3_aa: CASSTDDAYEQYF
clone_size: .; d_call: .; j_call: TRBJ1-2; v_call: TRBV9; cdr3_nt: TGTGCCAGCAGCGTAGCTGCTCAGGGGTCCCCAGATGGCTACACCTTC; cdr3_aa: CASSVAAQGSPDGYTF
clone_size: .; d_call: .; j_call: TRBJ2-3; v_call: TRBV18; cdr3_nt: TGTGCCAGCTCACCACACTCCGGTGCAGATACGCAGTATTTT; cdr3_aa: CASSPHSGADTQYF
clone_size: .; d_call: .; j_call: TRBJ2-2; v_call: TRBV6-9; cdr3_nt: TGTGCCGAAATTTGCTTCAGTCTAGCTAGGCCCAACACCGGGGAGCTGTTTTTT; cdr3_aa: CAEICFSLARPNTGELFF
clone_size: few; d_call: TRBD1; j_call: TRBJ1-2; v_call: TRBV29-1; cdr3_nt: TGCAGCGTTGCGGGACAGGACTATGGCTACACCTTC; cdr3_aa: CSVAGQDYGYTF
clone_size: .; d_call: .; j_call: TRBJ2-5; v_call: TRBV7-8; cdr3_nt: TGTGCCAGCAGCTTATGGGGGGCTAGCGCGTTTAGAGAGACCCAGTACTTC; cdr3_aa: CASSLWGASAFRETQYF
clone_size: .; d_call: .; j_call: TRBJ1-6; v_call: TRBV2; cdr3_nt: TGTGCCAGCAGAGGTGGGGGGGGATATAATTCACCCCTCCACTTT; cdr3_aa: CASRGGGGYNSPLHF
clone_size: .; d_call: .; j_call: TRBJ1-1; v_call: TRBV19; cdr3_nt: TGTGCCAGTGGCCGACAGAAGCTCATGAACACTGAAGCTTTCTTT; cdr3_aa: CASGRQKLMNTEAFF
clone_size: .; d_call: TRBD2; j_call: TRBJ2-7; v_call: TRBV7-3; cdr3_nt: TGTGCCAGCAGCTTTGTAGCGGGGGGAGGCCACGAGCAGTACTTC; cdr3_aa: CASSFVAGGGHEQYF
clone_size: .; d_call: TRBD2; j_call: TRBJ2-7; v_call: TRBV6-1; cdr3_nt: TGTGCCAGCAGTTCCGGGACTACCTACGAGCAGTACTTC; cdr3_aa: CASSSGTTYEQYF
clone_size: .; d_call: .; j_call: TRBJ1-4; v_call: TRBV6-5; cdr3_nt: TGTGCCAGCAGCCTCACAGGGATGAGTGAAAAACTGTTTTTT; cdr3_aa: CASSLTGMSEKLFF
clone_size: .; d_call: .; j_call: TRBJ1-5; v_call: TRBV19; cdr3_nt: TGTGCCAGTAGTATATCCGGGACCACCCAGCATTTT; cdr3_aa: CASSISGTTQHF
clone_size: .; d_call: .; j_call: TRBJ1-2; v_call: TRBV29-1; cdr3_nt: TGCAGCGTTGACACTAACTATGGCTACACCTTC; cdr3_aa: CSVDTNYGYTF
clone_size: .; d_call: .; j_call: TRBJ1-1; v_call: TRBV19; cdr3_nt: TGTGCCAGTAGTATAGTTGCGGGGGTGAACACTGAAGCTTTCTTT; cdr3_aa: CASSIVAGVNTEAFF